The subject of this entry is one T cell receptor beta chain. Just one base apart from a much larger clone, this may be a read error. Here the CDR3 omits its conserved ending phenylalanine or tryptophan, so a read error is the likely source. The data belong to a study of molecular identifiers for immune sequencing clone quantification. Methods described previously were used for bulk TCR libraries, and listed TCR primers were applied. TCRdb independently ran MiXCR on the PCR reads; one entry per CDR3 protein. The table lists about 97,000 distinct CDR3 sequences, roughly 24% of them singletons. The ends were cut back, 10 bases at V and 0 bases at J, with 11 bases in the middle. CDR3 length equals 13 residues. Germline CDR1 is LNHDA and CDR2 is SQIVND (reference sequence).

The source of this sequence is a human donor in good health. Some libraries in this study had Jurkat cell RNA spiked in. The rearrangement uses TRBV19 and TRBJ2-3; no clear D gene. Sequenced input: naive CD8+ T cells from blood, with Jurkat cell RNA spiked in. The subset is: FACS-sorted CD8+CD4-CCR7+CD45RA+ naive T cells. The CDR3 region has the DNA TGTGCCACCTCTGAGACTAGCACAGATACGCAGTATTTA. It yields the protein CATSETSTDTQYL.